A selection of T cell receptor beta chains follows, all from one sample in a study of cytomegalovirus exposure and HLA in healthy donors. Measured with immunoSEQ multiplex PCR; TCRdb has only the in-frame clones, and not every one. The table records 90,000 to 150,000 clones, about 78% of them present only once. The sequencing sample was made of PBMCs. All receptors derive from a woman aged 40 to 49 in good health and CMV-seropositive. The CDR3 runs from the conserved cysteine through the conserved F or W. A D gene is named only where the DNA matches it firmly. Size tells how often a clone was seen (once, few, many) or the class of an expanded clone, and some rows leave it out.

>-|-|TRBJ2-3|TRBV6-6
CASSLRGETDTQYF
TGTGCCAGTAGCTTGCGGGGAGAAACAGATACGCAGTATTTT
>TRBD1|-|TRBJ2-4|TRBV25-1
CASSRSGTGVGIQYF
TGTGCCAGCAGTAGATCCGGGACAGGGGTGGGCATTCAGTACTTC
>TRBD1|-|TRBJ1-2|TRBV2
CASSDVGQGEYTF
TGTGCCAGCAGTGACGTCGGACAGGGGGAGTACACCTTC
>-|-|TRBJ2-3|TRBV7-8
CASSPFRTDTQYF
TGTGCCAGCAGCCCCTTTCGCACAGATACGCAGTATTTT
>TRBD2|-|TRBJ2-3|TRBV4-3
CASSHARGTSTDTQYF
TGCGCCAGCAGTCACGCGCGGGGGACCAGCACAGATACGCAGTATTTT
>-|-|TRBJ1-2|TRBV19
CASSVQAANYGYTF
TGTGCCAGTAGTGTACAGGCGGCTAACTATGGCTACACCTTC
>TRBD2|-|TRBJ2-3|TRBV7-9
CASSSQLLAGSTDTQYF
TGTGCCAGCAGCTCCCAGCTGCTAGCGGGGAGCACAGATACGCAGTATTTT
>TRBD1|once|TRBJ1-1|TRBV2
CASLSTGGAGGAFF
TGTGCCAGTCTCTCGACAGGGGGCGCGGGTGGAGCTTTCTTT
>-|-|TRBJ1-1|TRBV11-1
CASSLAATVNTEAFF
TGTGCCAGCAGCTTAGCGGCGACAGTCAACACTGAAGCTTTCTTT
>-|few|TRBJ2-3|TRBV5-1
CASSLGHLTDTQYF
TGCGCCAGCAGCTTGGGACACCTCACAGATACGCAGTATTTT
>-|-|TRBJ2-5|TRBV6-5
CATSRFEETQYF
TGTGCCACTTCGAGGTTCGAAGAGACCCAGTACTTC
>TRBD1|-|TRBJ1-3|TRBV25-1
CASSDLKGQGWDTIYF
TGTGCCAGCAGTGACTTAAAAGGACAGGGCTGGGACACCATATATTTT
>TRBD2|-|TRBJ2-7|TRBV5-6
CASSRGTSYEQYF
TGTGCCAGCAGCAGAGGGACTAGCTACGAGCAGTACTTC
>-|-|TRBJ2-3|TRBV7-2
CASSLSQGRDTQYF
TGTGCCAGCAGCTTAAGCCAGGGGCGCGATACGCAGTATTTT
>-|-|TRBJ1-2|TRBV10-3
CAISESSRIPDGYTF
TGTGCCATCAGTGAGTCTTCTCGAATCCCAGATGGCTACACCTTC
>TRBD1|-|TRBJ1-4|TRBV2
CARSDRGSEKLFF
TGTGCCAGATCGGACAGGGGAAGTGAAAAACTGTTTTTT
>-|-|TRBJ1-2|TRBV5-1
CASSLTENYGYTF
TGCGCCAGCAGCTTAACAGAAAACTATGGCTACACCTTC
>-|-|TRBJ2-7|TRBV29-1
CSVESVSTYEQYF
TGCAGCGTTGAATCCGTCTCTACCTACGAGCAGTACTTC
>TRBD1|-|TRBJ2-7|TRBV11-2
CASSLEGRGSSYEQYF
TGTGCCAGCAGCTTAGAGGGCAGGGGGAGCTCCTACGAGCAGTACTTC
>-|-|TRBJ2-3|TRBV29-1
CSGSRITDTQYF
TGCAGTGGGAGCAGGATCACAGATACGCAGTATTTT
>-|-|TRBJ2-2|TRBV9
CASSVSGTLAGELFF
TGTGCCAGCAGCGTGTCCGGGACTCTTGCCGGGGAGCTGTTTTTT
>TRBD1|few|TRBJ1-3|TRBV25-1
CASSRDRDSGNTIYF
TGTGCCAGCAGCCGGGACAGGGACTCTGGAAACACCATATATTTT
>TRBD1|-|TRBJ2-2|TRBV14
CASSLWTGATGELFF
TGTGCCAGCAGCCTGTGGACAGGGGCCACCGGGGAGCTGTTTTTT
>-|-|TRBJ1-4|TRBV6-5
CASSYLTATNEKLFF
TGTGCCAGCAGTTACTTGACAGCAACTAATGAAAAACTGTTTTTT
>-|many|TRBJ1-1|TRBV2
CASSEAHRVNTEAFF
TGTGCCAGCAGTGAAGCCCACAGGGTGAACACTGAAGCTTTCTTT
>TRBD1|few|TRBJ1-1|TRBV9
CASSVTGTNTEAFF
TGTGCCAGCAGCGTGACAGGGACGAACACTGAAGCTTTCTTT
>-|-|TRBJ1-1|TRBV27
CASSLYGETEAFF
TGTGCCAGCAGTTTATACGGGGAAACTGAAGCTTTCTTT